A selection of T cell receptor beta chains follows, all from one sample in a study of T cell changes during pregnancy in multiple sclerosis. The repertoire was sequenced with immunoSEQ multiplex PCR; TCRdb's copy has only in-frame clones and lacks some. In the table there are about 60,000 clones, 93% of which are singletons. This material consisted of peripheral blood, taken after pregnancy. Receptors originate from a female donor with multiple sclerosis, enrolled in a pregnancy study. Both conserved end residues are part of each CDR3. Each record gives: V gene, J gene, clone size, D gene, CDR3 DNA, CDR3 protein. The D gene is left open where the match is weak. Part of the rows lack a size; the others show once, few, many or a class for expanded clones.

v_gene: TRBV4-2
j_gene: TRBJ2-6
abundance: .
d_gene: .
CDR3nt: TGTGCCAGCAGCCAAGATGGGAGCTCTGGGGCCAACGTCCTGACTTTC
CDR3aa: CASSQDGSSGANVLTF

v_gene: TRBV9
j_gene: TRBJ1-1
abundance: .
d_gene: TRBD1
CDR3nt: TGTGCCAGCAGCGCCGGAGGACAGGGCGACACTGAAGCTTTCTTT
CDR3aa: CASSAGGQGDTEAFF

v_gene: TRBV7-2
j_gene: TRBJ2-2
abundance: .
d_gene: TRBD1
CDR3nt: TGTGCCAGCAGCTTATGGTTGACAGGGTATACCGGGGAGCTGTTTTTT
CDR3aa: CASSLWLTGYTGELFF

v_gene: TRBV9
j_gene: TRBJ2-3
abundance: .
d_gene: .
CDR3nt: TGTGCCAGCAGCCCCCTCGAGACTCGTTCAGATACGCAGTATTTT
CDR3aa: CASSPLETRSDTQYF

v_gene: TRBV5-4
j_gene: TRBJ2-1
abundance: .
d_gene: TRBD2
CDR3nt: TGTGCCAGCAGCTTGGTCGGTAGCGGGAAGTTCAATGAGCAGTTCTTC
CDR3aa: CASSLVGSGKFNEQFF

v_gene: TRBV5-1
j_gene: TRBJ1-1
abundance: .
d_gene: TRBD1
CDR3nt: TGCGCCAGCAGCTTGACTCGGAGGGGGCTGGCCACTGAAGCTTTCTTT
CDR3aa: CASSLTRRGLATEAFF

v_gene: TRBV29-1
j_gene: TRBJ2-7
abundance: .
d_gene: .
CDR3nt: TGCAGCTGCGAGCTGGGGGCCTCTACCGAGCAGTACTTC
CDR3aa: CSCELGASTEQYF

v_gene: TRBV5-1
j_gene: TRBJ2-1
abundance: .
d_gene: TRBD1
CDR3nt: TGCGCCAGCAGCGCCAATTCCGGGACAGGGTCCAATGAGCAGTTCTTC
CDR3aa: CASSANSGTGSNEQFF

v_gene: TRBV28
j_gene: TRBJ2-2
abundance: .
d_gene: .
CDR3nt: TGTGCCAGCAGTCCTTACATGAACACCGGGGAGCTGTTTTTT
CDR3aa: CASSPYMNTGELFF

v_gene: TRBV7-2
j_gene: TRBJ1-1
abundance: .
d_gene: .
CDR3nt: TGTGCCAGCAGCTTAGCCTCCATACAGAGTGAAGCTTTCTTT
CDR3aa: CASSLASIQSEAFF

v_gene: TRBV4-3
j_gene: TRBJ2-1
abundance: .
d_gene: .
CDR3nt: TGCGCCAGCAGCCAAGTCGCAGGTTATGAGCAGTTCTTC
CDR3aa: CASSQVAGYEQFF

v_gene: TRBV4-2
j_gene: TRBJ1-6
abundance: .
d_gene: TRBD1
CDR3nt: TGTGCCAGCAGCCAAGGGGGGGACAGATTTAACGTGAATTCACCCCTCCACTTT
CDR3aa: CASSQGGDRFNVNSPLHF

v_gene: TRBV28
j_gene: TRBJ1-5
abundance: .
d_gene: TRBD1
CDR3nt: TGTGCCAGCAGCATCACAGGGGACAATCAGCCCCAGCATTTT
CDR3aa: CASSITGDNQPQHF

v_gene: TRBV11-1
j_gene: TRBJ2-1
abundance: .
d_gene: TRBD2
CDR3nt: TGTGCCAGCAGCTTACTCCGTGGACTAGCGGGAGGGGAGCAGTTCTTC
CDR3aa: CASSLLRGLAGGEQFF

v_gene: TRBV4-3
j_gene: TRBJ2-2
abundance: .
d_gene: .
CDR3nt: TGCGCCAGCAGCCAAGACAGGCTCACCGGGGAGCTGTTTTTT
CDR3aa: CASSQDRLTGELFF

v_gene: TRBV2
j_gene: TRBJ1-2
abundance: .
d_gene: .
CDR3nt: TGTGCCAGCAGTACGGACCCCCCTCCTAGCCACTATGGCTACACCTTC
CDR3aa: CASSTDPPPSHYGYTF

v_gene: TRBV25-1
j_gene: TRBJ1-5
abundance: .
d_gene: .
CDR3nt: TGTGCTGTCCGGGGGAATCCCCAGCATTTT
CDR3aa: CAVRGNPQHF

v_gene: TRBV7-9
j_gene: TRBJ2-1
abundance: .
d_gene: TRBD2
CDR3nt: TGTGCCAGCAGCACTTCCGCAAAGAGCGGGAGGATGGATCATGAGCAGTTCTTC
CDR3aa: CASSTSAKSGRMDHEQFF

v_gene: TRBV19
j_gene: TRBJ1-5
abundance: .
d_gene: .
CDR3nt: TGTGCCAGTAGTATTCGTACAGGGCAAGGAGATCAGCCCCAGCATTTT
CDR3aa: CASSIRTGQGDQPQHF

v_gene: TRBV6-5
j_gene: TRBJ2-7
abundance: .
d_gene: .
CDR3nt: TGTGCCAGCGGACAGCTCCCCTACGAGCAGTACTTC
CDR3aa: CASGQLPYEQYF

v_gene: TRBV27
j_gene: TRBJ2-5
abundance: .
d_gene: TRBD2
CDR3nt: TGTGCCAGCAGTTTATCCTCGGGACTAGCGGGAGCTCAGGGGAAAGAGACCCAGTACTTC
CDR3aa: CASSLSSGLAGAQGKETQYF

v_gene: TRBV2
j_gene: TRBJ2-5
abundance: .
d_gene: TRBD1
CDR3nt: TGTGCCAGCAGTCGGGACAGGGGGTGGGAGACCCAGTACTTC
CDR3aa: CASSRDRGWETQYF

v_gene: TRBV7-3
j_gene: TRBJ2-1
abundance: .
d_gene: TRBD2
CDR3nt: TGTGCCAGCAGCCCCCTTCCCTTTGGAAGCGGGAGGCCCAATGAGCAGTTCTTC
CDR3aa: CASSPLPFGSGRPNEQFF

v_gene: TRBV4-1
j_gene: TRBJ1-5
abundance: .
d_gene: .
CDR3nt: TGCGCCAGCAGCCAAGTACAGGGTAACAATCAGCCCCAGCATTTT
CDR3aa: CASSQVQGNNQPQHF

v_gene: TRBV18
j_gene: TRBJ2-2
abundance: .
d_gene: TRBD1
CDR3nt: TGTGCCAGCTCACCGTACAGGGGTAACACCGGGGAGCTGTTTTTT
CDR3aa: CASSPYRGNTGELFF

v_gene: TRBV7-2
j_gene: TRBJ2-3
abundance: .
d_gene: .
CDR3nt: TGTGCCAGCAGCTCTTTGTCCGGAGATACGCAGTATTTT
CDR3aa: CASSSLSGDTQYF

v_gene: TRBV7-9
j_gene: TRBJ2-5
abundance: .
d_gene: .
CDR3nt: TGTGCCAGCAGCCTGATAGGTCACAGGGATGAGACCCAGTACTTC
CDR3aa: CASSLIGHRDETQYF

v_gene: TRBV25-1
j_gene: TRBJ2-1
abundance: .
d_gene: TRBD1
CDR3nt: TGTGCCAGCAGTCGATTCGGGACAGGGGGTGTTGAGCAGTTCTTC
CDR3aa: CASSRFGTGGVEQFF

v_gene: TRBV5-4
j_gene: TRBJ2-2
abundance: .
d_gene: TRBD1
CDR3nt: TGTGCCAGCAGTTTATTTGGACAGGTGAACACCGGGGAGCTGTTTTTT
CDR3aa: CASSLFGQVNTGELFF

v_gene: TRBV7-7
j_gene: TRBJ2-5
abundance: .
d_gene: .
CDR3nt: TGTGCTAGCAGCTTTCAGGGGTCGGAGACCCAGTACTTC
CDR3aa: CASSFQGSETQYF

v_gene: TRBV27
j_gene: TRBJ2-7
abundance: .
d_gene: TRBD1
CDR3nt: TGTGCCAGCAGCCCCGGGACAGGGCCCTACGAGCAGTACTTC
CDR3aa: CASSPGTGPYEQYF

v_gene: TRBV5-4
j_gene: TRBJ1-4
abundance: .
d_gene: TRBD1
CDR3nt: TGTGCCAGCAGCTTGGTAGGGGGACAGTCTAATGAAAAACTGTTTTTT
CDR3aa: CASSLVGGQSNEKLFF

v_gene: TRBV6-5
j_gene: TRBJ2-1
abundance: .
d_gene: TRBD2
CDR3nt: TGTGCCAGCAGTTCTAGCGGGGGGTACAATGAGCAGTTCTTC
CDR3aa: CASSSSGGYNEQFF

v_gene: TRBV6-6
j_gene: TRBJ2-7
abundance: once
d_gene: .
CDR3nt: TGTGCCAGCAGTTCTATGACTAGTACTGGTGAGCAGTACTTC
CDR3aa: CASSSMTSTGEQYF

v_gene: TRBV23-1
j_gene: TRBJ2-7
abundance: .
d_gene: TRBD1
CDR3nt: TGCGCCAGCAGGCGTAAATCCGGGACAGGCTCCTACGAGCAGTACTTC
CDR3aa: CASRRKSGTGSYEQYF

v_gene: TRBV11-3
j_gene: TRBJ1-3
abundance: .
d_gene: .
CDR3nt: TGTGCCAGCAGCTTAGTGCCAGGGGAAATTAAAAACACCATATATTTT
CDR3aa: CASSLVPGEIKNTIYF

v_gene: TRBV9
j_gene: TRBJ1-2
abundance: .
d_gene: TRBD1
CDR3nt: TGTGCCAGCAGCACGGGACAGTATGGCTACACCTTC
CDR3aa: CASSTGQYGYTF

v_gene: TRBV28
j_gene: TRBJ1-2
abundance: .
d_gene: .
CDR3nt: TGTGCCAGCAGTTATGCCCGGACGGGGGGCGGCTATGGCTACACCTTC
CDR3aa: CASSYARTGGGYGYTF

v_gene: TRBV27
j_gene: TRBJ1-1
abundance: .
d_gene: .
CDR3nt: TGTGCCAGCACGGACAGATTGAACACTGAAGCTTTCTTT
CDR3aa: CASTDRLNTEAFF

v_gene: TRBV5-1
j_gene: TRBJ2-1
abundance: .
d_gene: TRBD1
CDR3nt: TGCGCCAGCAGCCCTGGGACAGGGGGAAACTACAATGAGCAGTTCTTC
CDR3aa: CASSPGTGGNYNEQFF

v_gene: TRBV6-1
j_gene: TRBJ2-3
abundance: .
d_gene: .
CDR3nt: TGTGCCAGCAGTGCATTCCCCAGCACAGATACGCAGTATTTT
CDR3aa: CASSAFPSTDTQYF

v_gene: TRBV28
j_gene: TRBJ2-7
abundance: .
d_gene: .
CDR3nt: TGTGCCAGCAGTTTCTCCATCGGGGACTACGAGCAGTACTTC
CDR3aa: CASSFSIGDYEQYF

v_gene: TRBV5-6
j_gene: TRBJ2-4
abundance: .
d_gene: .
CDR3nt: TGTGCCAGCAGCCCCAGGCGAAAAAACATTCAGTACTTC
CDR3aa: CASSPRRKNIQYF

v_gene: TRBV18
j_gene: TRBJ2-2
abundance: .
d_gene: .
CDR3nt: TGTGCCAGCTCCCCCACAGCGAACACCGGGGAGCTGTTTTTT
CDR3aa: CASSPTANTGELFF

v_gene: TRBV11-2
j_gene: TRBJ2-3
abundance: .
d_gene: TRBD1
CDR3nt: TGTGCCAGCAGCGAGGGCAGGGGGCCAGATACGCAGTATTTT
CDR3aa: CASSEGRGPDTQYF

v_gene: TRBV4-3
j_gene: TRBJ2-3
abundance: .
d_gene: .
CDR3nt: TGCGCCAGCAGCCAATCCGTAGCGCCCACAGATACGCAGTATTTT
CDR3aa: CASSQSVAPTDTQYF

v_gene: TRBV27
j_gene: TRBJ2-1
abundance: .
d_gene: .
CDR3nt: TGTGCCAGCAGTTTTGTTCAACAGGGCTATGAGCAGTTCTTC
CDR3aa: CASSFVQQGYEQFF

v_gene: TRBV15
j_gene: TRBJ2-5
abundance: .
d_gene: .
CDR3nt: TGTGCCACCGGGCATGGAGGTGGGGAGGAGACCCAGTACTTC
CDR3aa: CATGHGGGEETQYF

v_gene: TRBV5-1
j_gene: TRBJ2-3
abundance: .
d_gene: .
CDR3nt: TGCGCCAGCAGCGTATCCAACAGGGTTACTAACACAGATACGCAGTATTTT
CDR3aa: CASSVSNRVTNTDTQYF

v_gene: TRBV10-3
j_gene: TRBJ1-1
abundance: .
d_gene: TRBD1
CDR3nt: TGTGCCATCAGCAGGGACAGCCCGAACACTGAAGCTTTCTTT
CDR3aa: CAISRDSPNTEAFF

v_gene: TRBV30
j_gene: TRBJ1-2
abundance: once
d_gene: .
CDR3nt: TGTGCCTGGAGCCGGCAGGGCAGCTATGGCTACACCTTC
CDR3aa: CAWSRQGSYGYTF

v_gene: TRBV4-3
j_gene: TRBJ2-1
abundance: .
d_gene: TRBD2
CDR3nt: TGCGCCAGCAGCCAAGTCGTCCGGGAGGGCGGTGAGCAGTTCTTC
CDR3aa: CASSQVVREGGEQFF

v_gene: TRBV7-9
j_gene: TRBJ2-7
abundance: .
d_gene: .
CDR3nt: TGTGCCAGCAGCTTAGGAATGAGCTCCTACGAGCAGTACTTC
CDR3aa: CASSLGMSSYEQYF